Listed below are T cell receptor beta chains from one sample, sequenced in a study of shared clonotypes between healthy human individuals. Data came from immunoSEQ multiplex PCR; TCRdb stores just in-frame clones and leaves some out. This sample yields approximately 650,000 clones, of which around 95% are seen a single time; approximately 0.1% belongs to the top ten. The specimen sequenced was naive CD8+ T cells sorted from blood. Receptors were obtained from a woman in her twenties or thirties in good health. CDR3s include the opening cysteine and the closing phenylalanine or tryptophan. A D gene is named only where the DNA matches it firmly. Size is omitted from some rows. Given values are once, few, many or a class for expanded clones.

cdr3_aa: CASSVPGMRLEAFF; cdr3_nt: TGTGCCAGCAGTGTGCCAGGGATGAGGCTTGAAGCTTTCTTT; v_call: TRBV2; clone_size: once; j_call: TRBJ1-1; d_call: .
cdr3_aa: CASSPLIPRDFTGELFF; cdr3_nt: TGTGCCAGTAGTCCCCTCATCCCCAGGGATTTCACCGGGGAGCTGTTTTTT; v_call: TRBV19; clone_size: .; j_call: TRBJ2-2; d_call: .
cdr3_aa: CASRMGLAVDEQYF; cdr3_nt: TGTGCCAGCAGAATGGGACTAGCGGTCGACGAGCAGTACTTC; v_call: TRBV27; clone_size: .; j_call: TRBJ2-7; d_call: TRBD2
cdr3_aa: CASSDPRTSAYMNTGELFF; cdr3_nt: TGTGCCAGCAGTGACCCGCGGACTAGCGCGTATATGAACACCGGGGAGCTGTTTTTT; v_call: TRBV6-4; clone_size: .; j_call: TRBJ2-2; d_call: TRBD2
cdr3_aa: CASSSPTSGKVASSYNEQFF; cdr3_nt: TGTGCCAGCAGCTCGCCGACTAGCGGGAAGGTTGCTAGCTCCTACAATGAGCAGTTCTTC; v_call: TRBV7-8; clone_size: .; j_call: TRBJ2-1; d_call: TRBD2
cdr3_aa: CASSLVPMGHEQYF; cdr3_nt: TGTGCCAGCAGTTTGGTCCCCATGGGCCACGAGCAGTACTTC; v_call: TRBV27; clone_size: .; j_call: TRBJ2-7; d_call: .
cdr3_aa: CASSVEPLALALEQYF; cdr3_nt: TGTGCCAGCAGCGTAGAGCCCCTCGCCCTAGCTCTCGAGCAGTACTTC; v_call: TRBV9; clone_size: .; j_call: TRBJ2-7; d_call: .
cdr3_aa: CASTTDYYNEQFF; cdr3_nt: TGTGCCAGCACCACCGATTATTACAATGAGCAGTTCTTC; v_call: TRBV27; clone_size: .; j_call: TRBJ2-1; d_call: .
cdr3_aa: CASSLAGGPGYEQYF; cdr3_nt: TGTGCCAGCAGCTTAGCGGGAGGGCCGGGCTACGAGCAGTACTTC; v_call: TRBV7-9; clone_size: .; j_call: TRBJ2-7; d_call: TRBD2
cdr3_aa: CASRTDYSTPYEQYF; cdr3_nt: TGCGCCAGCAGGACTGACTACTCCACGCCCTACGAGCAGTACTTC; v_call: TRBV5-1; clone_size: .; j_call: TRBJ2-7; d_call: .
cdr3_aa: CASSSGLGRDTQYF; cdr3_nt: TGTGCCAGCAGCTCGGGACTAGGGCGAGATACGCAGTATTTT; v_call: TRBV7-9; clone_size: .; j_call: TRBJ2-3; d_call: TRBD2
cdr3_aa: CASSSRSTGELFF; cdr3_nt: TGTGCCAGCAGCTCCCGCAGCACCGGGGAGCTGTTTTTT; v_call: TRBV7-7; clone_size: .; j_call: TRBJ2-2; d_call: .
cdr3_aa: CASRPTGGDTQYF; cdr3_nt: TGTGCCAGCAGACCGACAGGGGGAGATACGCAGTATTTT; v_call: TRBV5-6; clone_size: .; j_call: TRBJ2-3; d_call: TRBD1
cdr3_aa: CASSQDPTIWEQFF; cdr3_nt: TGCGCCAGCAGCCAAGATCCGACCATTTGGGAGCAGTTCTTC; v_call: TRBV4-1; clone_size: .; j_call: TRBJ2-1; d_call: .
cdr3_aa: CASSLMTGASYEQYF; cdr3_nt: TGCGCCAGCAGCTTAATGACAGGGGCATCCTACGAGCAGTACTTC; v_call: TRBV5-1; clone_size: .; j_call: TRBJ2-7; d_call: TRBD1
cdr3_aa: CASSILAGSEQYF; cdr3_nt: TGTGCCAGTAGTATACTTGCGGGTAGCGAGCAGTACTTC; v_call: TRBV19; clone_size: .; j_call: TRBJ2-7; d_call: .
cdr3_aa: CASSESSGRAANEQYF; cdr3_nt: TGCGCCAGCAGTGAGTCCAGCGGGAGGGCCGCTAACGAGCAGTACTTC; v_call: TRBV10-1; clone_size: .; j_call: TRBJ2-7; d_call: TRBD2
cdr3_aa: CASSPALGAEAFF; cdr3_nt: TGTGCCAGCAGCCCGGCGTTAGGTGCTGAAGCTTTCTTT; v_call: TRBV11-2; clone_size: once; j_call: TRBJ1-1; d_call: .
cdr3_aa: CASSSGTSGRGEQYF; cdr3_nt: TGTGCCAGCAGTTCCGGGACTAGCGGGAGAGGCGAGCAGTACTTC; v_call: TRBV27; clone_size: .; j_call: TRBJ2-7; d_call: TRBD2
cdr3_aa: CASSFSPSGTDTQYF; cdr3_nt: TGTGCCAGCAGTTTCTCCCCCTCCGGCACAGATACGCAGTATTTT; v_call: TRBV27; clone_size: few; j_call: TRBJ2-3; d_call: .
cdr3_aa: CASSSLARTYNEQFF; cdr3_nt: TGTGCCAGCAGCTCTCTAGCGCGTACCTACAATGAGCAGTTCTTC; v_call: TRBV5-5; clone_size: .; j_call: TRBJ2-1; d_call: .
cdr3_aa: CASSLGQSYEQYF; cdr3_nt: TGCGCCAGCAGCTTGGGACAGTCCTACGAGCAGTACTTC; v_call: TRBV5-1; clone_size: few; j_call: TRBJ2-7; d_call: .
cdr3_aa: CASSLRWGQVFGYTF; cdr3_nt: TGTGCCAGCAGCCTCCGGTGGGGACAGGTGTTTGGCTACACCTTC; v_call: TRBV7-7; clone_size: .; j_call: TRBJ1-2; d_call: TRBD1
cdr3_aa: CASSFLAGGHNEQFF; cdr3_nt: TGTGCCAGCAGTTTTTTGGCGGGAGGACACAATGAGCAGTTCTTC; v_call: TRBV27; clone_size: .; j_call: TRBJ2-1; d_call: TRBD2
cdr3_aa: CASSLVGGSNQPQHF; cdr3_nt: TGCGCCAGCAGCTTGGTTGGGGGTAGCAATCAGCCCCAGCATTTT; v_call: TRBV5-1; clone_size: .; j_call: TRBJ1-5; d_call: .
cdr3_aa: CASSNRAGTGELFF; cdr3_nt: TGTGCCAGCAGCAACCGCGCCGGGACCGGGGAGCTGTTTTTT; v_call: TRBV6-5; clone_size: .; j_call: TRBJ2-2; d_call: .
cdr3_aa: CASSLSPSSAGPYNEQFF; cdr3_nt: TGTGCCAGCAGTTTGTCCCCAAGTTCGGCAGGCCCCTACAATGAGCAGTTCTTC; v_call: TRBV28; clone_size: .; j_call: TRBJ2-1; d_call: .
cdr3_aa: CASSHTRGMETQYF; cdr3_nt: TGTGCCAGCAGTCACACCAGGGGAATGGAGACCCAGTACTTC; v_call: TRBV28; clone_size: .; j_call: TRBJ2-5; d_call: .
cdr3_aa: CASSYREEREVGEQYF; cdr3_nt: TGTGCCAGCAGCTACCGAGAGGAGCGGGAGGTGGGTGAGCAGTACTTC; v_call: TRBV5-5; clone_size: .; j_call: TRBJ2-7; d_call: TRBD2
cdr3_aa: CATSLQVNEQFF; cdr3_nt: TGTGCTACCTCGTTACAGGTCAATGAGCAGTTCTTC; v_call: TRBV7-9; clone_size: .; j_call: TRBJ2-1; d_call: .
cdr3_aa: CASSPGTYEQYF; cdr3_nt: TGTGCCAGCAGCCCGGGGACCTACGAGCAGTACTTC; v_call: TRBV6-6; clone_size: .; j_call: TRBJ2-7; d_call: .
cdr3_aa: CASSPGTGVGELFF; cdr3_nt: TGTGCCAGCTCCCCCGGGACAGGGGTTGGGGAGCTGTTTTTT; v_call: TRBV27; clone_size: .; j_call: TRBJ2-2; d_call: TRBD1
cdr3_aa: CASSQDPVTSGIYEQYF; cdr3_nt: TGCGCCAGCAGCCAAGATCCGGTGACTAGCGGGATCTACGAGCAGTACTTC; v_call: TRBV4-1; clone_size: .; j_call: TRBJ2-7; d_call: TRBD2
cdr3_aa: CASSGTDSYEQYF; cdr3_nt: TGTGCCAGCTCAGGGACGGACTCCTACGAGCAGTACTTC; v_call: TRBV18; clone_size: .; j_call: TRBJ2-7; d_call: .
cdr3_aa: CASTLGTGGSNEQFF; cdr3_nt: TGTGCCAGTACCCTCGGGACAGGGGGGTCCAATGAGCAGTTCTTC; v_call: TRBV19; clone_size: .; j_call: TRBJ2-1; d_call: TRBD1
cdr3_aa: CASSWGLAGHNEQFF; cdr3_nt: TGTGCCAGCAGTTGGGGACTAGCGGGACACAATGAGCAGTTCTTC; v_call: TRBV27; clone_size: .; j_call: TRBJ2-1; d_call: TRBD2
cdr3_aa: CASSFSGGFDYEQYF; cdr3_nt: TGTGCCAGCAGCTTTAGCGGCGGGTTTGACTACGAGCAGTACTTC; v_call: TRBV13; clone_size: once; j_call: TRBJ2-7; d_call: .
cdr3_aa: CASSSWLVLNIQYF; cdr3_nt: TGTGCCAGCAGTTCATGGCTAGTCTTAAACATTCAGTACTTC; v_call: TRBV27; clone_size: .; j_call: TRBJ2-4; d_call: .
cdr3_aa: CASSGGGTTDPNEQFF; cdr3_nt: TGTGCCAGCAGTGGAGGGGGAACCACGGACCCCAATGAGCAGTTCTTC; v_call: TRBV2; clone_size: .; j_call: TRBJ2-1; d_call: .
cdr3_aa: CASSNRDNYEQYF; cdr3_nt: TGTGCCAGTAGTAACCGGGACAATTACGAGCAGTACTTC; v_call: TRBV19; clone_size: .; j_call: TRBJ2-7; d_call: .
cdr3_aa: CAWGDTGELFF; cdr3_nt: TGTGCCTGGGGGGACACCGGGGAGCTGTTTTTT; v_call: TRBV30; clone_size: .; j_call: TRBJ2-2; d_call: .
cdr3_aa: CASSFGLAGGNEQFF; cdr3_nt: TGTGCCAGCAGTTTTGGACTAGCGGGAGGTAATGAGCAGTTCTTC; v_call: TRBV6-5; clone_size: .; j_call: TRBJ2-1; d_call: TRBD2
cdr3_aa: CASDSGTSGPYEQYF; cdr3_nt: TGTGCCAGTGATTCCGGGACTAGCGGGCCCTACGAGCAGTACTTC; v_call: TRBV6-1; clone_size: .; j_call: TRBJ2-7; d_call: TRBD2
cdr3_aa: CASSLEYRNIYEQYF; cdr3_nt: TGTGCCAGCAGCTTAGAGTACAGGAACATCTACGAGCAGTACTTC; v_call: TRBV7-8; clone_size: .; j_call: TRBJ2-7; d_call: .
cdr3_aa: CASSPYDSGLDNEQFF; cdr3_nt: TGTGCCAGCTCACCATACGATTCTGGGCTGGACAATGAGCAGTTCTTC; v_call: TRBV18; clone_size: .; j_call: TRBJ2-1; d_call: .
cdr3_aa: CASSPRDYSNEQFF; cdr3_nt: TGCGCCAGCAGCCCCCGGGACTACAGCAATGAGCAGTTCTTC; v_call: TRBV5-1; clone_size: .; j_call: TRBJ2-1; d_call: TRBD2
cdr3_aa: CSVVQVGESSTGELFF; cdr3_nt: TGCAGCGTTGTGCAAGTCGGGGAGAGTAGCACCGGGGAGCTGTTTTTT; v_call: TRBV29-1; clone_size: .; j_call: TRBJ2-2; d_call: .
cdr3_aa: CASSSAEGAYNEQFF; cdr3_nt: TGTGCCAGCAGCTCCGCGGAGGGGGCCTACAATGAGCAGTTCTTC; v_call: TRBV9; clone_size: once; j_call: TRBJ2-1; d_call: .
cdr3_aa: CASSVVGAGNTIYF; cdr3_nt: TGTGCCAGCAGCGTAGTCGGGGCAGGCAACACCATATATTTT; v_call: TRBV9; clone_size: .; j_call: TRBJ1-3; d_call: .
cdr3_aa: CSVSDMRGGYGYTF; cdr3_nt: TGCAGCGTCTCCGACATGAGGGGCGGTTATGGCTACACCTTC; v_call: TRBV29-1; clone_size: .; j_call: TRBJ1-2; d_call: .
cdr3_aa: CASSQRGQGKNQPQHF; cdr3_nt: TGCGCCAGCAGCCAACGCGGACAGGGGAAGAATCAGCCCCAGCATTTT; v_call: TRBV4-1; clone_size: .; j_call: TRBJ1-5; d_call: TRBD1
cdr3_aa: CASSQGQTPQETQYF; cdr3_nt: TGTGCCAGCAGTCAAGGACAGACCCCCCAAGAGACCCAGTACTTC; v_call: TRBV7-9; clone_size: .; j_call: TRBJ2-5; d_call: .
cdr3_aa: CASSLVGLSDEQYF; cdr3_nt: TGCGCCAGCAGCTTGGTCGGTCTTAGCGACGAGCAGTACTTC; v_call: TRBV5-1; clone_size: .; j_call: TRBJ2-7; d_call: .